This T cell receptor beta chain stems from a study of blood T cell repertoires in COVID-19. Study context: In each case, the material was cDNA or gDNA derived from T cells, B-cell-depleted T cells, or PBMCs.

This clone was seen a single time. V dropped 3 bases and J dropped 3; count of bases not matched to a gene: 4. Germline CDR1 is GTSNPN and CDR2 is SVGIG (reference sequence). This CDR3 has 14 residues. The method was immunoSEQ multiplex PCR; TCRdb's version includes in-frame clones alone and lacks a portion of them. Among tens of thousands of clones, around 91% were seen once, and the ten largest hold about 6.1%. The chain employs TRBV30 and TRBJ1-5; 8 nucleotides match TRBD1. Sequencing was performed on peripheral blood. This clonotype was obtained from a human donor in a cohort sampled during active COVID-19. This CDR3 reads CAWSRGLLNQPQHF. The CDR3 DNA is TGTGCCTGGAGCAGGGGGCTCCTCAATCAGCCCCAGCATTTT.